Presented here are 2 T cell receptor beta chains from one specimen sequenced in a study of cytomegalovirus exposure and HLA in healthy donors. PCR primers comprised 60 Vbeta and 13 Jbeta primers. Produced via immunoSEQ multiplex PCR; TCRdb's table is partial and in-frame only. Among some 190,000 clones listed, more than 80% were seen once. Specimen: PBMCs. These receptors all stem from a male donor in good health and CMV-seronegative.

A few counts support this clone. This chain connects TRBV29-1 to TRBJ1-1; TRBD1 might be the D (6 bases). The CDR3 runs 14 residues. Between the trimmed V and J ends, which lost 6 bases and 1 base, there was a span of 15 bases. Germline V gives CDR1 SQVTM, CDR2 ANQGSEA. DNA for the CDR3: TGCAGCGTCCACCTTGGGACAACGAACACTGAAGCTTTCTTT. Translation: CSVHLGTTNTEAFF.

The chain's CDR3 is CASSLAMGSGTTGELFF. Written as DNA, the CDR3 is TGCGCCAGCAGCTTGGCCATGGGTAGCGGGACCACCGGGGAGCTGTTTTTT. The gene calls are TRBV5-1 and TRBJ2-2; the match to TRBD2 covers 8 bases. CDR3 length: 17 residues. Germline V gives CDR1 SGHRS, CDR2 YFSETQ. V lost 0 bases, J lost 4 bases, and 8 bases stayed unmatched.